This T cell receptor beta chain was recovered during a study of shared clonotypes between healthy human individuals. The CDR3 extends over 13 amino acids. Germline CDR1 and CDR2: MGHRA and YSYEKL. V lost 1 base and J lost 8, with 11 bases in between. The repertoire was sequenced with immunoSEQ multiplex PCR; TCRdb's copy has only in-frame clones and lacks some. The sample has roughly 720,000 clones, 80% to 95% seen once. V is TRBV4-1 and J is TRBJ1-2; D is unclear. The material sequenced was memory CD8+ T cells from PBMCs. Subset indicated: CD45RO+ cells pooled with CCR7-negative TemRA cells. The TCR originated in a man younger than 30 in good health. Some clones in this sample may be carry-over from other donors' samples. CDR3 region: CASSQVGVEGYTF. For the CDR3, the DNA is TGCGCCAGCAGCCAAGTTGGAGTTGAGGGCTACACCTTC.